This TCR beta chain was sequenced for a study of siplizumab effects on memory and regulatory T cells. Using immunoSEQ multiplex PCR, the repertoire was profiled, and TCRdb retains in-frame clones only, with some absent. The data show about 120,000 clones, with over 85% seen just once and over 0.15% held by the top ten. A single count supports this clone. This CDR3 is built from 13 residues. V gave up 5 bases and J gave up 6 bases, with 14 bases separating them. The germline V gene encodes CDR1 SGHTA and CDR2 FQGTGA. The sequenced material came from non-Treg CD4+ T cells sorted from blood. The TCR was taken from a human donor in good health. The rearrangement links TRBV7-3 to TRBJ2-7; no firm D call. The CDR3 region has the DNA TGTGCCAGCAGCCCCGGGCCGATCAGCGAGCAGTACTTC. This translates into CASSPGPISEQYF.